This is a list of T cell receptor beta chains from one sample in a study of OX40 agonist ivuxolimab in advanced cancers. Profiling relied on immunoSEQ multiplex PCR, and the TCRdb table lists in-frame clones only, not all of them. Of around 10,000 clones listed, 86% are singletons. The sequenced sample was CD4+ or CD8+ T cells sorted from blood, obtained in a trial of the OX40 agonist ivuxolimab. These receptors all stem from an adult with an advanced solid tumor such as melanoma, head and neck, liver or kidney cancer. CDR3s include the opening cysteine and the closing phenylalanine or tryptophan. D genes are given only for firm matches. The size entry is marked missing in some rows and otherwise reads once, few, many or a size class.

TRBV6-5	NA	NA	TRBJ2-3	CASSYFSTDTQYF	TGTGCCAGCAGTTACTTTAGCACAGATACGCAGTATTTT
TRBV2	NA	TRBD2	TRBJ2-4	CASSEATSGGRKNIQYF	TGTGCCAGCAGTGAAGCGACTAGCGGGGGGCGCAAAAACATTCAGTACTTC
TRBV27	NA	TRBD2	TRBJ2-7	CASSTGTSGTYEQYF	TGTGCCAGCAGTACTGGGACTAGCGGCACCTACGAGCAGTACTTC
TRBV10-1	once	NA	TRBJ2-7	CASSVGQSSYEQYF	TGCGCCAGCAGTGTTGGACAGTCCTCCTACGAGCAGTACTTC
TRBV6-5	NA	NA	TRBJ2-1	CASSYGLAGTEQFF	TGTGCCAGCAGTTACGGCCTTGCGGGGACTGAGCAGTTCTTC
TRBV9	NA	TRBD1	TRBJ2-3	CASSAQGAGTDTQYF	TGTGCCAGCAGCGCCCAGGGGGCCGGGACAGATACGCAGTATTTT
TRBV9	NA	NA	TRBJ2-7	CASSVRGGLSSYEQYF	TGTGCCAGCAGCGTCCGAGGAGGACTTAGCTCCTACGAGCAGTACTTC
TRBV4-1	once	TRBD1	TRBJ2-3	CASSQTGEYSTDTQYF	TGCGCCAGCAGCCAAACAGGGGAATACTCCACAGATACGCAGTATTTT
TRBV27	NA	NA	TRBJ2-5	CASSPRGGHRETQYF	TGTGCCAGCAGTCCCAGGGGAGGACACAGAGAGACCCAGTACTTC
TRBV23-1	NA	NA	TRBJ1-6	CASSQSNSPLHF	TGCGCCAGCAGTCAATCGAATTCACCCCTCCACTTT
TRBV4-1	once	NA	TRBJ2-5	CASSPDPGEETQYF	TGCGCCAGCAGCCCAGACCCGGGGGAGGAGACCCAGTACTTC
TRBV11-2	NA	NA	TRBJ2-5	CASSLAGETQYF	TGTGCCAGCAGCTTAGCGGGGGAGACCCAGTACTTC
TRBV19	NA	TRBD1	TRBJ1-4	CASRRGTATNEKLFF	TGTGCCAGTAGACGCGGGACAGCAACTAATGAAAAACTGTTTTTT
TRBV7-9	NA	TRBD1	TRBJ2-3	CASSPGQGTTDTQYF	TGTGCCAGCAGCCCGGGACAGGGAACCACAGATACGCAGTATTTT
TRBV11-2	once	NA	TRBJ2-7	CASSLALEGYEQYF	TGTGCCAGCAGCTTAGCCCTGGAGGGTTACGAGCAGTACTTC
TRBV7-9	large	NA	TRBJ2-1	CASSSGGYNEQFF	TGTGCCAGCAGTTCTGGGGGGTACAATGAGCAGTTCTTC
TRBV2	NA	NA	TRBJ1-5	CASSDSQTAIQPQHF	TGTGCCAGCAGTGATTCCCAGACTGCTATACAGCCCCAGCATTTT
TRBV6-5	NA	NA	TRBJ1-2	CASSYSRDYGYTF	TGTGCCAGCAGTTACTCGAGGGACTATGGCTACACCTTC
TRBV6-4	NA	NA	TRBJ2-7	CASSDGDTYEQYF	TGTGCCAGCAGTGACGGGGACACCTACGAGCAGTACTTC
TRBV13	NA	NA	TRBJ1-1	CASSLGQGLGYTEAFF	TGTGCCAGCAGCCTAGGTCAGGGCTTAGGGTACACTGAAGCTTTCTTT
TRBV5-4	once	TRBD2	TRBJ2-5	CASSLVFTSGAQETQYF	TGTGCCAGCAGCTTGGTCTTCACTAGCGGGGCCCAAGAGACCCAGTACTTC
TRBV5-1	NA	NA	TRBJ2-3	CASSLVDSLTDTQYF	TGCGCCAGCAGCTTGGTGGACAGCCTCACAGATACGCAGTATTTT
TRBV2	NA	TRBD2	TRBJ2-7	CASSEERTSGGAYEQYF	TGTGCCAGCAGCGAAGAACGGACTAGCGGGGGCGCCTACGAGCAGTACTTC
TRBV18	once	NA	TRBJ2-7	CASSPGPSYEQYF	TGTGCCAGCTCACCGGGCCCCTCCTACGAGCAGTACTTC
TRBV13	once	TRBD1	TRBJ1-3	CASSWGTGGAGNTIYF	TGTGCCAGCAGTTGGGGGACAGGGGGTGCTGGAAACACCATATATTTT
TRBV13	NA	TRBD1	TRBJ2-5	CASSSTGTGGLGETQYF	TGTGCCAGCAGCTCCACCGGGACAGGGGGCCTGGGGGAGACCCAGTACTTC
TRBV7-9	NA	NA	TRBJ1-6	CASSSPVPVDSPLHF	TGTGCCAGCAGCTCGCCGGTGCCTGTGGATTCACCCCTCCACTTT
TRBV7-8	few	NA	TRBJ2-7	CASSLVLRGDYEQYF	TGTGCCAGCAGCTTAGTTCTTAGGGGCGACTACGAGCAGTACTTC
TRBV4-1	NA	TRBD2	TRBJ2-1	CASSQVEGLAGGSSYNEQFF	TGCGCCAGCAGCCAAGTCGAGGGTCTAGCGGGGGGAAGCTCCTACAATGAGCAGTTCTTC
TRBV7-2	NA	NA	TRBJ2-3	CASSLTGGAADTQYF	TGTGCCAGCAGCTTAACGGGGGGCGCGGCAGATACGCAGTATTTT
TRBV15	NA	NA	TRBJ2-3	CATSRVGGEEPGSTDTQYF	TGTGCCACCAGCAGGGTCGGCGGGGAGGAGCCAGGAAGCACAGATACGCAGTATTTT
TRBV5-4	NA	NA	TRBJ2-5	CASSLGLDGETQYF	TGTGCCAGCAGCTTGGGGCTAGACGGGGAGACCCAGTACTTC
TRBV5-6	NA	TRBD1	TRBJ1-2	CASSLDRGRPYGYTF	TGTGCCAGCAGCTTGGACAGGGGGCGCCCCTATGGCTACACCTTC
TRBV27	NA	TRBD1	TRBJ2-1	CASWSTGSPYNEQFF	TGTGCCAGCTGGTCGACAGGGAGCCCCTACAATGAGCAGTTCTTC
TRBV19	NA	TRBD1	TRBJ2-7	CASSIGTGRSYEQYF	TGTGCCAGTAGTATCGGGACAGGGCGGTCCTACGAGCAGTACTTC
TRBV7-6	NA	NA	TRBJ1-5	CASSPNRAPGNQPQHF	TGTGCCAGCAGCCCCAACAGGGCACCAGGCAATCAGCCCCAGCATTTT
TRBV2	NA	NA	TRBJ2-2	CASSELAGATGELFF	TGTGCCAGCAGTGAATTAGCAGGCGCCACCGGGGAGCTGTTTTTT
TRBV21-1	NA	NA	TRBJ2-7	CASSKTRDEQYF	TGTGCCAGCAGCAAAACCCGCGACGAGCAGTACTTC
TRBV4-1	NA	NA	TRBJ2-2	CASSQVGQNTGELFF	TGCGCCAGCAGCCAAGTGGGACAGAACACCGGGGAGCTGTTTTTT
TRBV6-6	NA	NA	TRBJ2-1	CASSYNGDNEQFF	TGTGCCAGCAGTTACAATGGGGACAATGAGCAGTTCTTC
TRBV10-2	NA	NA	TRBJ2-1	CASTIPGGATNEQFF	TGCGCCAGCACCATTCCTGGCGGGGCTACCAATGAGCAGTTCTTC
TRBV5-6	NA	NA	TRBJ2-3	CASSLWGATDTQYF	TGTGCCAGCAGCTTGTGGGGAGCCACAGATACGCAGTATTTT
TRBV29-1	NA	NA	TRBJ2-3	CSVGTSTDTQYF	TGCAGCGTAGGGACATCCACAGATACGCAGTATTTT
TRBV10-2	NA	NA	TRBJ2-5	CASSESAGLAGETQYF	TGCGCCAGCAGTGAGTCGGCAGGCCTTGCCGGGGAGACCCAGTACTTC
TRBV2	NA	NA	TRBJ1-1	CASSETTTAQAFF	TGTGCCAGCAGTGAAACAACGACGGCACAAGCTTTCTTT
TRBV27	few	NA	TRBJ2-7	CASSLGQDYEQYF	TGTGCCAGCAGTTTGGGGCAGGACTACGAGCAGTACTTC
TRBV6-5	NA	TRBD2	TRBJ2-1	CASSAGTSGNFF	TGTGCCAGCAGTGCCGGGACTAGCGGCAATTTCTTC
TRBV11-1	NA	TRBD2	TRBJ2-7	CASSQSGGAAYEQYF	TGTGCCAGCAGCCAAAGCGGGGGGGCCGCCTACGAGCAGTACTTC
TRBV6-1	NA	NA	TRBJ2-5	CASSGVAGAQETQYF	TGTGCCAGCAGTGGAGTTGCAGGCGCCCAAGAGACCCAGTACTTC
TRBV4-1	NA	NA	TRBJ2-7	CASSQDAGAGYEQYF	TGCGCCAGCAGCCAAGACGCCGGGGCAGGATACGAGCAGTACTTC
TRBV19	few	TRBD1	TRBJ1-1	CASSIAGGRTEAFF	TGTGCCAGTAGTATCGCAGGGGGCAGGACTGAAGCTTTCTTT
TRBV5-4	NA	NA	TRBJ1-1	CASSLDGTVNTEAFF	TGTGCCAGCAGCTTGGACGGGACGGTGAACACTGAAGCTTTCTTT
TRBV2	NA	NA	TRBJ1-5	CASSELGRGSNQPQHF	TGTGCCAGCAGTGAACTAGGCAGGGGTAGCAATCAGCCCCAGCATTTT
TRBV5-4	NA	NA	TRBJ1-1	CASSLARVGMNTEAFF	TGTGCCAGCAGCTTGGCGAGGGTAGGGATGAACACTGAAGCTTTCTTT
TRBV10-1	NA	TRBD1	TRBJ1-2	CASSSQGDRSYTF	TGCGCCAGCAGTTCCCAAGGGGACAGAAGCTACACCTTC
TRBV19	NA	NA	TRBJ1-6	CASSIMGNTPNSPLHF	TGTGCCAGTAGTATTATGGGTAATACACCGAATTCACCCCTCCACTTT
TRBV6-5	NA	NA	TRBJ1-5	CASSYSWYPQHF	TGTGCCAGCAGTTACTCCTGGTACCCCCAGCATTTT